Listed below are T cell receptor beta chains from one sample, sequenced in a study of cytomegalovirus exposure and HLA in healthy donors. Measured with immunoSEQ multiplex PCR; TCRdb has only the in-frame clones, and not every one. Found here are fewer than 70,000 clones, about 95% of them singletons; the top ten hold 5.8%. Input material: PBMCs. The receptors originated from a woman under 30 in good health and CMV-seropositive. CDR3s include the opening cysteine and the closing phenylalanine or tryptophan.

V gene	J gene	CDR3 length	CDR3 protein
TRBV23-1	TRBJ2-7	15	CASSQLTGSSYEQYF
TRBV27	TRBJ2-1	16	CASSWNGGALYNEQFF
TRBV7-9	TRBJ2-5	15	CASSLAAGEGETQYF
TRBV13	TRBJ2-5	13	CASSSDRGETQYF
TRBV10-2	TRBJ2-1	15	CASTLAGGKRHEQFF
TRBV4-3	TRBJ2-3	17	CASSQDLASDSTDTQYF
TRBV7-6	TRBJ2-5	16	CASSPRLAGTQETQYF
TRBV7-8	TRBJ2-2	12	CAAGGQGGELFF
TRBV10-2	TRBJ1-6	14	CASSEQGENSPLHF
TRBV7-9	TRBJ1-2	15	CASSLQGAGDYGYTF
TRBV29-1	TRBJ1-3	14	CSVDWQGGGNTIYF
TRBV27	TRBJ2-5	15	CASSSGQGSAETQYF
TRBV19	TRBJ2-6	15	CASSIAVTGANVLTF
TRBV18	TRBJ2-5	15	CASSLNLADQETQYF
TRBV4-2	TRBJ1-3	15	CASSQDPSTGNTIYF
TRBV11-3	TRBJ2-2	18	CASSLLFGTGVGTGELFF
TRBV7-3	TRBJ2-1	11	CASSLGDKQFF
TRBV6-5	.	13	CASGQGGTYEQYF
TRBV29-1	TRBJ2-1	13	CSVESSSYNEQFF
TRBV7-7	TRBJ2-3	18	CASTQRWSLAGGRDTQYF
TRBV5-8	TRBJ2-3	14	CASSLGRLTDTQYF
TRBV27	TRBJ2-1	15	CATLTPSGSRNEQFF
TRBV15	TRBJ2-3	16	CATSYTSGRGTDTQYF
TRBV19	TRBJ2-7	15	CASSTTGGRSYEQYF
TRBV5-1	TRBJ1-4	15	CASSPWGQENEKLFF
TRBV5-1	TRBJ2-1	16	CASSRIGTSGYNEQFF
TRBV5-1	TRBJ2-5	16	CASSGTSGGLGETQYF
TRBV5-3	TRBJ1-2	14	CARSFTGDAYGYTF
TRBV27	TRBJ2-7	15	CASTTGTRGIDEQYF
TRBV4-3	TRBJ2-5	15	CASSQAIGGAETQYF